These 32 T cell receptor beta chains came from one sample sequenced in a study of beta chain features in type 1 diabetes. Expressed TCRB transcripts were sequenced because the isolated RNA had all been reverse transcribed beforehand. The protocol was immunoSEQ multiplex PCR, while the TCRdb copy is restricted to in-frame clones and leaves out a portion. The sample has around 430,000 clones, 30% seen once. The sequenced sample was naive CD4+ T cells from blood. These receptors all come from a man aged 18 to 30 in good health.

This clone was seen a few times. This rearrangement joins TRBV9 to TRBJ2-7; unclear D gene. V lost 0 bases, J lost 0 bases, and 4 bases lay in between. Germline CDR1 SGDLS, CDR2 YYNGEE. This CDR3 has 13 residues. The CDR3 nucleotides are TGTGCCAGCAGCGTAGCCCCCTCCTACGAGCAGTACTTC. It specifies CASSVAPSYEQYF.

A few counts support this clone. Other nucleotide sequences from this sample produce the same CDR3. The chain joins TRBV30 to TRBJ2-5, with D hard to call. Trimming cost V 1 base and J 5 bases, with 8 bases left between them. Germline CDR1 and CDR2: GTSNPN and SVGIG (reference sequence). CDR3 size: 12 residues. The CDR3: CAWSAGRETQYF. CDR3 DNA: TGTGCCTGGAGTGCGGGCAGGGAGACCCAGTACTTC.

CDR3: CASSPTRGQSYNEQFF. The CDR3 coding sequence is TGCGCCAGCAGCCCCACCCGGGGACAGTCGTACAATGAGCAGTTCTTC. V gene TRBV5-1 combines with J gene TRBJ2-1; 7 positions agree with TRBD1. CDR1 is SGHRS and CDR2 is YFSETQ in the germline V gene. The CDR3 totals 16 residues. Germline trimming cut 4 bases from V and 4 bases from J; bases unmatched to any gene: 11. The variable domain in full, completed from reference TRBV5-1 and TRBJ2-1, reads KAGVTQTPRYLIKTRGQQVTLSCSPISGHRSVSWYQQTPGQGLQFLFEYFSETQRNKGNFPGRFSGRQFSNSRSEMNVSTLELGDSALYLCASSPTRGQSYNEQFFGPGTRLTVL.

The chain joins TRBV2 to TRBJ1-5; D may be TRBD1 (5 bases). CDR1 is SNHLY and CDR2 is FYNNEI in the germline V gene. Trimming removed 2 bases at V and 9 bases at J, with 11 bases between. The CDR3 is made up of 13 amino acids. CDR3 nucleotides: TGTGCCAGCAGTGAATCCAGGGTAGGGCCCCAGCATTTT. Encoded protein: CASSESRVGPQHF.

The CDR3 DNA reads as TGCGCCAGCAGCCAAGATCTGCGGGACTACAATGAGCAGTTCTTC. Translated: CASSQDLRDYNEQFF. The rearrangement links TRBV4-3 to TRBJ2-1; possible D gene TRBD2, 6 bases. This CDR3 has 15 amino acids. The germline V gene encodes CDR1 LGHNA and CDR2 YSLEER. V lost 0 bases and J lost 3, with 9 bases in between.

The rearrangement joins TRBV7-9 to TRBJ2-2, with TRBD2 identical over 7 bases. Trimming cost V 8 bases and J 0 bases; bases outside gene matches: 6. The V gene's germline CDR1 is SEHNR and CDR2 FQNEAQ (reference sequence). CDR3 size: 15 residues. Here the CDR3 reads CASLSGFANTGELFF. The DNA for the CDR3 is TGTGCCAGCCTTAGCGGGTTCGCGAACACCGGGGAGCTGTTTTTT. Complete variable domain (other parts from reference TRBV7-9 and TRBJ2-2): DTGVSQNPRHKITKRGQNVTFRCDPISEHNRLYWYRQTLGQGPEFLTYFQNEAQLEKSRLLSDRFSAERPKGSFSTLEIQRTEQGDSAMYLCASLSGFANTGELFFGEGSRLTVL.

This chain links TRBV29-1 with TRBJ2-1, with a weak D call TRBD2 (6 bases). The CDR3 covers 11 residues. Germline CDR1 and CDR2: SQVTM and ANQGSEA. V lost 3 bases and J 6 bases, leaving 6 bases between the germline ends. The CDR3 loop is CSVEGGNEQFF. In DNA form, the CDR3 reads TGCAGCGTTGAGGGGGGCAATGAGCAGTTCTTC.

This clone has only a few counts. The chain recombines TRBV7-2 with TRBJ2-7; D is possibly TRBD1 or TRBD2 (5 bases each). Germline V gene sequence: CDR1 SGHTA, CDR2 FQGNSA. This CDR3 region has 14 residues. V lost 5 bases to trimming and J lost 2 bases, with 13 bases between them. The CDR3, as DNA: TGTGCCAGCAGCCCCGGGACGGAGACCTACGAGCAGTACTTC. Translated: CASSPGTETYEQYF. The entire variable domain, with the rest obtained from reference TRBV7-2 and TRBJ2-7, is as follows: GAGVSQSPSNKVTEKGKDVELRCDPISGHTALYWYRQSLGQGLEFLIYFQGNSAPDKSGLPSDRFSAERTGGSVSTLTIQRTQQEDSAVYLCASSPGTETYEQYFGPGTRLTVT.

V and J are TRBV6-5 and TRBJ1-2; weak D call: TRBD1 (5 bases). Germline-derived CDR1 and CDR2 are MNHEY and SVGAGI. The CDR3 length is 15 residues. Trimming took off 5 bases at V and 7 bases at J, with 20 bases between the two ends. CDR3 region: CASSNLGQGKGGYTF. For the CDR3, the DNA is TGTGCCAGCAGTAACCTAGGGCAGGGCAAAGGTGGCTACACCTTC.

The chain uses TRBV7-9 and TRBJ1-2; D gene unclear. The length of the CDR3 is 11 residues. Germline-derived CDR1 and CDR2 are SEHNR and FQNEAQ (reference sequence). Trimming removed 2 bases from V and 7 bases from J, with 5 bases in between. CDR3 DNA: TGTGCCAGCAGCTTACTCGGTGGCTACACCTTC. This translates into CASSLLGGYTF.

This clone was counted only a few times. The same CDR3 also results from other DNA sequences found in this sample. This sequence joins TRBV7-2 and TRBJ2-3; D is uncertain. In germline, CDR1 is SGHTA, CDR2 FQGNSA. V lost 5 bases, J lost 4 bases, and 4 bases lay in between. The CDR3 runs 11 residues. The CDR3 DNA reads TGTGCCAGCAGCCGCGCAGATACGCAGTATTTT. Translated, it gives CASSRADTQYF.

The genes are TRBV10-3 and TRBJ2-5; maybe TRBD1 (5 bases). CDR1 is ENHRY and CDR2 is SYGVKD in the germline V gene. V lost 6 bases and J lost 1, with 9 bases in between. The CDR3 covers 13 residues. In nucleotides, the CDR3 is TGTGCCATCAGCCGGACACTCCAAGAGACCCAGTACTTC. It is translated as CAISRTLQETQYF.

This clone showed up just a few times. CDR3 coding DNA: TGTGCCAGCAGCTTAGCGGCGTGGGCCACAGATACGCAGTATTTT. Translating gives CASSLAAWATDTQYF. The chain joins TRBV7-2 to TRBJ2-3; D is unclear. The CDR3 sequence is 15 residues long. V gave up 0 bases and J gave up 2 bases, with 9 bases separating them. CDR1 SGHTA and CDR2 FQGNSA come from the germline V gene. Drawing the rest from reference TRBV7-2 and TRBJ2-3, the complete variable domain is GAGVSQSPSNKVTEKGKDVELRCDPISGHTALYWYRQSLGQGLEFLIYFQGNSAPDKSGLPSDRFSAERTGGSVSTLTIQRTQQEDSAVYLCASSLAAWATDTQYFGPGTRLTVL.

V usage is TRBV9 and J usage is TRBJ2-1; 9 positions agree with TRBD2. Germline V CDR1 and CDR2: SGDLS, YYNGEE. This CDR3 has 15 amino acids. V dropped 2 bases and J dropped 2; count of bases not matched to a gene: 2. CDR3 nucleotide sequence: TGTGCCAGCAGCGTTAGCGGGGGACCCTACAATGAGCAGTTCTTC. This sequence encodes CASSVSGGPYNEQFF.

The rearrangement joins TRBV29-1 to TRBJ2-1; TRBD1 might be the D (7 bases). Germline V gives CDR1 SQVTM, CDR2 ANQGSEA. CDR3 length equals 14 residues. Between the trimmed V and J ends, which lost 4 bases and 2 bases, there was a span of 12 bases. The CDR3 bases are TGCAGCGTTGTAGGAGGGGGCGCCTACAATGAGCAGTTCTTC. Residues: CSVVGGGAYNEQFF.

This clone was observed a handful of times. This rearrangement joins TRBV7-9 to TRBJ2-7; 8 bases align to TRBD2. The DNA end is a closer match to TRBJ2-5, so the J assignment may be wrong. There are 15 residues in the CDR3. Germline loops: CDR1 SEHNR, CDR2 FQNEAQ (reference sequence). CDR3 in amino acids: CASSLALAEQETQYF. As DNA, the CDR3 is TGTGCCAGCAGCTTAGCACTAGCGGAGCAAGAGACCCAGTACTTC.

The chain is built from TRBV6-1 and TRBJ1-2; no firm D call. Germline assignment: CDR1 MNHNS and CDR2 SASEGT. V lost 4 bases to trimming and J lost 3 bases, with 6 bases between them. The CDR3 extends over 12 amino acids. The CDR3 DNA follows: TGTGCCAGCAGTGCCATTTACTATGGCTACACCTTC. Its protein is CASSAIYYGYTF.

This clone was recorded a few times. The rearrangement joins TRBV14 to TRBJ2-5, with no clear D. Germline CDR1 reads SGHDN; CDR2 reads FVKESK. CDR3 length: 13 amino acids. The germline V and J ends were trimmed by 4 bases and 0 bases, with 6 bases remaining between them. The CDR3: CASSPWYQETQYF. CDR3 DNA: TGTGCCAGCAGCCCCTGGTACCAAGAGACCCAGTACTTC.

This clone was seen a few times. The chain uses TRBV18 and TRBJ1-3; no clear D gene. Germline loops: CDR1 KGHSH, CDR2 LQKENI. V was trimmed by 1 base and J by 0 bases, leaving 7 bases between them. The CDR3 consists of 15 residues. DNA of the CDR3: TGTGCCAGCTCACCACAAGGCCACTCTGGAAACACCATATATTTT. Amino acid sequence: CASSPQGHSGNTIYF.

The V gene is TRBV9, the J gene TRBJ2-7; 9 bases match TRBD2. In germline, CDR1 is SGDLS, CDR2 YYNGEE. Losses at the gene ends were 0 bases for V and 5 bases for J; bases not matched to a gene: 6. The CDR3 spans 15 residues. CDR3 nucleotides: TGTGCCAGCAGCGTAGTAGCGGGAGTGTGGGACGAGCAGTACTTC. Protein product: CASSVVAGVWDEQYF.

This clone was counted a few times. The chain links TRBV9 to TRBJ2-3; D remains ambiguous. There are 13 residues in the CDR3. Germline V gene lookup returns CDR1 SGDLS and CDR2 YYNGEE. V lost 3 bases and J lost 4, with 9 bases in between. CDR3 loop: CASSAGWPDTQYF. CDR3 coding DNA: TGTGCCAGCAGCGCTGGGTGGCCAGATACGCAGTATTTT.

This sequence joins TRBV10-3 and TRBJ2-5; D unresolved. V shed 4 bases and J shed 5 bases, with 11 bases lying between them. The CDR3 extends over 13 amino acids. Germline-derived CDR1 and CDR2 are ENHRY and SYGVKD. CDR3 sequence: CAISAGVVETQYF. The CDR3 nucleotides read TGTGCCATCAGTGCTGGGGTAGTGGAGACCCAGTACTTC.

The chain uses TRBV29-1 and TRBJ2-5, with TRBD2 as a possible D gene (5 bases). Germline assignment: CDR1 SQVTM and CDR2 ANQGSEA. The CDR3 has 13 residues. V lost 4 bases and J 2 bases, leaving 11 bases between the germline ends. The CDR3 reads CSVAGMRQETQYF. The DNA for the CDR3 is TGCAGCGTTGCCGGGATGCGACAAGAGACCCAGTACTTC. The full variable domain, its missing parts supplied by reference TRBV29-1 and TRBJ2-5, is SAVISQKPSRDICQRGTSLTIQCQVDSQVTMMFWYRQQPGQSLTLIATANQGSEATYESGFVIDKFPISRPNLTFSTLTVSNMSPEDSSIYLCSVAGMRQETQYFGPGTRLLVL.

CDR3 bases: TGTGCCGCCCGTTCAGGGGGCTTCTTCGGAAAACTGTTTTTT. Amino acids: CAARSGGFFGKLFF. The V gene is TRBV30, the J gene TRBJ1-4, with 8 positions matching TRBD1. V lost 8 bases to trimming and J lost 10 bases; unmatched junction nucleotides: 15. CDR1 GTSNPN and CDR2 SVGIG come from the germline V gene (reference sequence). The CDR3 extends over 14 amino acids.

The chain employs TRBV30 and TRBJ1-1; D call uncertain. The CDR3 has 15 amino acids. CDR1 GTSNPN and CDR2 SVGIG come from the germline V gene (reference sequence). Trimming cost V 7 bases and J 2 bases, with 20 bases left between them. This CDR3 is CASRDGTTGNTEAFF. CDR3 coding DNA: TGTGCCTCTCGTGACGGTACGACGGGTAACACTGAAGCTTTCTTT.

V gene TRBV5-1 combines with J gene TRBJ1-4, with D possibly matching TRBD1 (5 bases). Trimming cost V 4 bases and J 9 bases, with 16 bases left between them. The germline V gene has CDR1 SGHRS and CDR2 YFSETQ. The CDR3 is 14 residues long. Here the CDR3 DNA reads TGCGCCAGCAGCCCGACGGGGCAGCAACAAAAACTGTTTTTT. It yields the protein CASSPTGQQQKLFF.

This clone was seen only a few times. At one end the junction does not follow the germline gene, possibly because of a read error. The J gene is TRBJ2-7, the V gene TRBV29-1; tentatively, D is TRBD1 or TRBD2 (5 bases each). The CDR3 loop spans 15 amino acids. Germline CDR1 is SQVTM and CDR2 is ANQGSEA. CDR3 residues: CSGEDTGTDGYEQYF. CDR3 DNA: TGCAGCGGTGAAGATACCGGGACCGACGGCTACGAGCAGTACTTC.

The gene calls are TRBV5-1 and TRBJ2-3; D may be TRBD2 (6 bases). This CDR3 spans 16 amino acids. V lost 0 bases and J lost 2, with 13 bases in between. CDR1 is SGHRS, CDR2 YFSETQ, per germline. The DNA for the CDR3 is TGCGCCAGCAGCTTGGACGGGAGCCCTCTCACAGATACGCAGTATTTT. Protein: CASSLDGSPLTDTQYF.

V gene TRBV15 combines with J gene TRBJ2-7; D is unclear. Trimming shortened V by 2 bases and J by 1 base, and 9 bases separated the two germline ends. The CDR3 covers 14 residues. Per germline, CDR1 LNHNV and CDR2 YYDKDF (reference sequence). CDR3 sequence: CATSRFDLSYEQYF. Written as DNA, the CDR3 is TGTGCCACCAGCAGATTCGACTTATCCTACGAGCAGTACTTC. The full variable domain, in which reference TRBV15 and TRBJ2-7 provide the parts outside the CDR3, is DAMVIQNPRYQVTQFGKPVTLSCSQTLNHNVMYWYQQKSSQAPKLLFHYYDKDFNNEADTPDNFQSRRPNTSFCFLDIRSPGLGDTAMYLCATSRFDLSYEQYFGPGTRLTVT.

The genes are TRBV5-6 and TRBJ2-1; D uncertain. The CDR3 sequence is 11 residues long. The V and J ends lost 5 bases and 10 bases respectively, with 10 bases between them. CDR1 is SGHDT, CDR2 YYEEEE, per germline. CDR3 sequence reads: CASRTAGEQFF. CDR3 coding DNA: TGTGCCAGCAGAACGGCAGGAGAGCAGTTCTTC.

The chain uses TRBV29-1 and TRBJ2-5; no reliable D call. V lost 7 bases and J lost 5, with 11 bases in between. The V gene's germline CDR1 is SQVTM and CDR2 ANQGSEA. This CDR3 is 11 amino acids long. CDR3 coding DNA: TGCAGCGCTAGTGCGCGGGAGACCCAGTACTTC. This translates into CSASARETQYF.

The rearrangement links TRBV7-2 to TRBJ2-7, with 7 bases identical to TRBD2. The germline gives CDR1 SGHTA, CDR2 FQGNSA. The CDR3 is 14 residues long. J lost 6 bases, V lost 5 bases, and 10 bases had no gene match. The CDR3 DNA follows: TGTGCCAGCAGCCCCGGCGGGAGTCCGGTCGAGCAGTACTTC. Amino acids: CASSPGGSPVEQYF.